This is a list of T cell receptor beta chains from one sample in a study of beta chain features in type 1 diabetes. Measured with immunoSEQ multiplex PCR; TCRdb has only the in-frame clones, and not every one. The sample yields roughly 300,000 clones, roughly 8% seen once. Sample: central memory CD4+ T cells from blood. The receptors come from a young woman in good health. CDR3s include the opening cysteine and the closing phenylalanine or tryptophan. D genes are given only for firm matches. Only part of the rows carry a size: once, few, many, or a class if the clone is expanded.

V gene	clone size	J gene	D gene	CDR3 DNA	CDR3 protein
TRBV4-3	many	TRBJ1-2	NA	TGCGCCAGCAGCCAAGATAAACATAGCTATGGCTACACCTTC	CASSQDKHSYGYTF
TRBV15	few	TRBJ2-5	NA	TGTGCCACCAGCAGAGATTACGGACTACGTCAAGAGACCCAGTACTTC	CATSRDYGLRQETQYF
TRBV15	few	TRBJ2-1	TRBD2	TGTGCCACCTCCTGGACTAGCGGGATCAATGAGCAGTTCTTC	CATSWTSGINEQFF
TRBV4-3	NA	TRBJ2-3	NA	TGCGCCAGCAGCCAACAAATCCCCACAGATACGCAGTATTTT	CASSQQIPTDTQYF
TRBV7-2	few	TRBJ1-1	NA	TGTGCCAGCAGCTTAGTGAGCCAGGGGAACACTGAAGCTTTCTTT	CASSLVSQGNTEAFF
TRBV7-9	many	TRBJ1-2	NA	TGTGCCAGCAGCTTGAGGGACGGCTATGGCTACACCTTC	CASSLRDGYGYTF
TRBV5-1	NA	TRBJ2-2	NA	TGCGCCAGCAGCTTGGGGCTAGCCGGCGGGGAGCTGTTTTTT	CASSLGLAGGELFF
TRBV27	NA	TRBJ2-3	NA	TGTGCCAGCAGTCCCTGGACTGGCGAAACGAAGTATTTT	CASSPWTGETKYF
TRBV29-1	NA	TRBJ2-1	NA	TGCAGCATCTGGCCTCTCCCGAGGGATGAGCAGTTCTTC	CSIWPLPRDEQFF
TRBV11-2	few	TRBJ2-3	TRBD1	TGTGCCAGCAGCTTAGAGTACCAGGGGGCGGATACGCAGTATTTT	CASSLEYQGADTQYF
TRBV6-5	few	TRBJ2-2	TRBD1	TGTGCCAGCAGGCAGACGACAGGGGTCACCGGGGAGCTGTTTTTT	CASRQTTGVTGELFF
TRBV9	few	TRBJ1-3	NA	TGTGCCAGCAGCCCACGGTCGTCCTCTGGAAACACCATATATTTT	CASSPRSSSGNTIYF
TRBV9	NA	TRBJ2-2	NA	TGTGCCAGCAGCGCCTCCCGGGGGGGACAGGGACACACCGGGGAGCTGTTTTTT	CASSASRGGQGHTGELFF
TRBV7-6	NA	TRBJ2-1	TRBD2	TGTGCCAGCAGCCCAGATAGCGGGAGCGGGTACAATGAGCAGTTCTTC	CASSPDSGSGYNEQFF
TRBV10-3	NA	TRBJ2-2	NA	TGTGCCATCAGTGAGCAGCGGGTGAACACCGGGGAGCTGTTTTTT	CAISEQRVNTGELFF
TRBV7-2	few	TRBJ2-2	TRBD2	TGTGCCAGCAGCTTAAGGCCGGGGGGCGGGAGGCACGGGGAGCTGTTTTTT	CASSLRPGGGRHGELFF
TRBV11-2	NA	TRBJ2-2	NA	TGTGCCAGCAGCCCTCTTACCAACACCGGGGAGCTGTTTTTT	CASSPLTNTGELFF
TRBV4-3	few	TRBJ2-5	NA	TGCGCCAGCAGCCAAGATTACAGTCCTTCGGGCCAAGAGACCCAGTACTTC	CASSQDYSPSGQETQYF
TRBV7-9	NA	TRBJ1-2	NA	TGTGCCAGCAGCTTGGCACAGTATGGCTACACCTTC	CASSLAQYGYTF
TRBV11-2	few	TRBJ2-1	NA	TGTGCCAGCAGCTTAGCCCTTTACAATGAGCAGTTCTTC	CASSLALYNEQFF
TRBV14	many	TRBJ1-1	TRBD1	TGTGCCAGCAGCTGGGGACAGTACACTGAAGCTTTCTTT	CASSWGQYTEAFF
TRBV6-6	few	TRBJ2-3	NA	TGTGCCAGCAGTCAAAGGACAGCCAACACAGATACGCAGTATTTT	CASSQRTANTDTQYF
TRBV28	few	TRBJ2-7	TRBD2	TGTGCCAGCAGGCCCACCGGGAGGACGTTCTACGAGCAGTACTTC	CASRPTGRTFYEQYF
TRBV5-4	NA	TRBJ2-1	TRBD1	TGTGCCAGCAGCTACGGACAGGGATCAAATGAGCAGTTCTTC	CASSYGQGSNEQFF
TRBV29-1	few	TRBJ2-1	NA	TGCAGCGTGTCCCGGGCCGTCAATGAGCAGTTCTTC	CSVSRAVNEQFF
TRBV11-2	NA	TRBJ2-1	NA	TGTGCCAGCAGCGGTAGTGGTTTTCTTGAGCAGTTCTTC	CASSGSGFLEQFF
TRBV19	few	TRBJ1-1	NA	TGTGCCAGTTCGAGGAAAGGGAGACTCTCTGAAGCTTTCTTT	CASSRKGRLSEAFF